These 4 T cell receptor beta chains originate from one sample sequenced in a study of T cells in Graves' hyperthyroidism and ophthalmopathy. It was RNA transcripts that yielded the amplified TCR beta CDR3 regions. The study used the HTBI primer set for a first-round RT-PCR of the TCR CDR3. TCRdb processed the multiplex PCR reads anew with MiXCR; each CDR3 protein has one entry. The sample consists of about 300,000 distinct CDR3 sequences, roughly an eighth of them appearing once. Sequencing was performed on blood. Source of these receptors: a woman in her thirties or forties with Graves' hyperthyroidism.

At least ten counts were recorded for this clonotype. This chain uses TRBV28 with TRBJ2-2; D is perhaps TRBD1 (6 bases). Germline-derived CDR1 and CDR2 are MDHEN and SYDVKM. The CDR3 runs to 17 residues. V lost 5 bases, J lost 4 bases, and 20 bases lay in between. Written as DNA, the CDR3 is TGTGCCAGCAGTCCGTCAGGGTGGGGGCGCGGCACCGGGGAGCTGTTTTTT. The encoded protein is CASSPSGWGRGTGELFF.

Many counts were recorded for this clonotype. The chain links TRBV2 to TRBJ1-2, with D possibly matching TRBD1 (6 bases). This CDR3 spans 14 amino acids. V was cut by 9 bases and J by 4 bases, with 18 bases left in between. Germline-derived CDR1 and CDR2 are SNHLY and FYNNEI. The DNA for the CDR3 is TGTGCCAGTAACCGGGACACTGAAATCTATGGCTACACCTTC. Translating it yields CASNRDTEIYGYTF.

As DNA, the CDR3 is TGTGCCAGCTCACCTTCGACTGCTGGAAACACCATATATTTT. Translation: CASSPSTAGNTIYF. The chain uses TRBV18 and TRBJ1-3, with D uncertain. V shed 3 bases and J shed 2 bases, with 8 bases lying between them. The length of the CDR3 is 14 residues. CDR1 KGHSH and CDR2 LQKENI come from the germline V gene.

At least ten counts were recorded for this clonotype. The chain employs TRBV6-1 and TRBJ1-1; D remains ambiguous. The germline V gene has CDR1 MNHNS and CDR2 SASEGT. V gave up 1 base and J gave up 4 bases, with 4 bases separating them. This CDR3 spans 12 amino acids. The chain's CDR3 is CASSEERTEAFF. The CDR3 region has the DNA TGTGCCAGCAGTGAAGAGCGCACTGAAGCTTTCTTT.